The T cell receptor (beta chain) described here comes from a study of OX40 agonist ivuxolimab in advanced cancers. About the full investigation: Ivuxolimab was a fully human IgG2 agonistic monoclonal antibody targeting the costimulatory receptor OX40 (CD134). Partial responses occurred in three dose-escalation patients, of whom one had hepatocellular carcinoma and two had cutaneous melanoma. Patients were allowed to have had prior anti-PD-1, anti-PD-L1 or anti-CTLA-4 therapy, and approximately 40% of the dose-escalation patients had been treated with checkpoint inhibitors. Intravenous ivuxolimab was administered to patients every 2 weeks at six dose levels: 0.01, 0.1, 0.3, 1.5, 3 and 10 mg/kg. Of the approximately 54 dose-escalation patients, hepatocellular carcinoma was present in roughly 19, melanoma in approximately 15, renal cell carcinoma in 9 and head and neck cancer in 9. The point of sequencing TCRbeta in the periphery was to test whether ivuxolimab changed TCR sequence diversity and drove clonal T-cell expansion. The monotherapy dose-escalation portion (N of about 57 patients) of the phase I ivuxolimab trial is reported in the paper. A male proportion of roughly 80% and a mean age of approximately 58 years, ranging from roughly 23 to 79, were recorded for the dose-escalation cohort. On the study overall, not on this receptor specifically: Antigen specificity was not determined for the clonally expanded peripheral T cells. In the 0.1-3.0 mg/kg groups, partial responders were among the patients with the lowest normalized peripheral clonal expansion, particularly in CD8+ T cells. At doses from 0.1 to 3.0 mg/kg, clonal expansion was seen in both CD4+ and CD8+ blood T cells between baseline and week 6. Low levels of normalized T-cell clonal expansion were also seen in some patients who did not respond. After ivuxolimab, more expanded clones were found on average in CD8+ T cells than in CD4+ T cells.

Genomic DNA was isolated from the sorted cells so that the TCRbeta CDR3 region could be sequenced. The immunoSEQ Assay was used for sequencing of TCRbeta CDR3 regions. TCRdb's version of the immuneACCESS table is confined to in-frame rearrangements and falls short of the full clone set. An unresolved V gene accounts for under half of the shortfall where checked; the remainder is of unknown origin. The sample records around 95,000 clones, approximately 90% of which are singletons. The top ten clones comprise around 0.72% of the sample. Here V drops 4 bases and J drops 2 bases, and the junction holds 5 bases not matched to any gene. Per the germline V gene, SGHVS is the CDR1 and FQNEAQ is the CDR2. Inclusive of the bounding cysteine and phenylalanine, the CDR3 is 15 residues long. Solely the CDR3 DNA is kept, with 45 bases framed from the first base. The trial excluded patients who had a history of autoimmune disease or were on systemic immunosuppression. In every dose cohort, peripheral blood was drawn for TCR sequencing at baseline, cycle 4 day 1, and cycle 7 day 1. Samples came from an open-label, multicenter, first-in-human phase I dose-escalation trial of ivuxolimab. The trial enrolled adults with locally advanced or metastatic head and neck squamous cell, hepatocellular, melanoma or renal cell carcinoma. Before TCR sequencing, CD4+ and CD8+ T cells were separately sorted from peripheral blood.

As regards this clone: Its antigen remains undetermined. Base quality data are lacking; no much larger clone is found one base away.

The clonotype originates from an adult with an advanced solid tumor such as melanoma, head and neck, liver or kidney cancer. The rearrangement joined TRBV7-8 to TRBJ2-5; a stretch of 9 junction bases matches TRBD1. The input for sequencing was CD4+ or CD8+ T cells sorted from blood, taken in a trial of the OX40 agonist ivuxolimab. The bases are TGTGCCAGCAGCTCGTGGACAGGGGAGCAAGAGACCCAGTACTTC. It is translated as CASSSWTGEQETQYF.